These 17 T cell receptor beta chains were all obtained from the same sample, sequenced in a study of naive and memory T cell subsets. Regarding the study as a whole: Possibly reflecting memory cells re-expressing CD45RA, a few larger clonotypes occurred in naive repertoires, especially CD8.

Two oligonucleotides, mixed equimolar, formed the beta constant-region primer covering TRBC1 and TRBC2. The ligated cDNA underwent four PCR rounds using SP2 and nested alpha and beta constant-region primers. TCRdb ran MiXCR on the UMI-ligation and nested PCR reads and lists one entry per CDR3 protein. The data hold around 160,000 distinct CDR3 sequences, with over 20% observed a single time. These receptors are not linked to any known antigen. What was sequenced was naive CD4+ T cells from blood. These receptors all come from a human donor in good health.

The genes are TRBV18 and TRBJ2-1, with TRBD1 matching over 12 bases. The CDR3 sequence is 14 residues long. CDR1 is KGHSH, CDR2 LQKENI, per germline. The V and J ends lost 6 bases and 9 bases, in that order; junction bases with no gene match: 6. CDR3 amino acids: CASSTGQGAVEQFF. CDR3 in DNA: TGTGCCAGCTCGACGGGACAGGGGGCTGTTGAGCAGTTCTTC.

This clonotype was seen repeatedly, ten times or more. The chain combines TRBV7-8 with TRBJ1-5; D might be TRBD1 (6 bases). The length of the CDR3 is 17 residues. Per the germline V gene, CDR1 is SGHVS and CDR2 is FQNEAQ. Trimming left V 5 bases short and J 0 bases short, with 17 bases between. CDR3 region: CASSLGSRGYSNQPQHF. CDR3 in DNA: TGTGCCAGCAGCCTTGGAAGCAGGGGATATAGCAATCAGCCCCAGCATTTT.

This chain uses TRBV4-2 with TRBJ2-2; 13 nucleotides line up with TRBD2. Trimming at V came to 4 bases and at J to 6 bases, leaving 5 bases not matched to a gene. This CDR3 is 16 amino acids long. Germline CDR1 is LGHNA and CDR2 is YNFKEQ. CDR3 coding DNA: TGTGCCAGCAGCCTCCCGGGACTAGCGGGATCCGGGGAGCTGTTTTTT. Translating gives CASSLPGLAGSGELFF.

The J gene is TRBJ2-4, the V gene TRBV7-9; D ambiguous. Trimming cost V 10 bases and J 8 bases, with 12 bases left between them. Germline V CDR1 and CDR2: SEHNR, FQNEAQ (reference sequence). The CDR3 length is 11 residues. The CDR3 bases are TGTGCCACCGGGCGTGGAGACATTCAGTACTTC. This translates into CATGRGDIQYF.

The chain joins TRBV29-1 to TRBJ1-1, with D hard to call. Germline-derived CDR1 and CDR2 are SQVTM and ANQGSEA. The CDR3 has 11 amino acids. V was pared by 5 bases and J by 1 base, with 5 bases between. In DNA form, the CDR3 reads TGCAGCGTTTTTCGGAACACTGAAGCTTTCTTT. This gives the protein CSVFRNTEAFF.

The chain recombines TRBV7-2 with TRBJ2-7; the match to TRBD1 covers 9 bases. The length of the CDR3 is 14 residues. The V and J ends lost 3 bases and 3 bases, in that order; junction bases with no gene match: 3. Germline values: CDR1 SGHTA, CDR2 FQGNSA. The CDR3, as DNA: TGTGCCAGCAGCTTTCAGACAGGGGGCTACGAGCAGTACTTC. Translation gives CASSFQTGGYEQYF.

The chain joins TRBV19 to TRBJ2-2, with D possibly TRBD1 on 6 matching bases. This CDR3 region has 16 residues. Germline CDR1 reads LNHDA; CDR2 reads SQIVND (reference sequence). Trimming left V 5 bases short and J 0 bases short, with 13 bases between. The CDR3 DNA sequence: TGTGCCAGTAGTCCAGATAACAGGGCGAACACCGGGGAGCTGTTTTTT. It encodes CASSPDNRANTGELFF.

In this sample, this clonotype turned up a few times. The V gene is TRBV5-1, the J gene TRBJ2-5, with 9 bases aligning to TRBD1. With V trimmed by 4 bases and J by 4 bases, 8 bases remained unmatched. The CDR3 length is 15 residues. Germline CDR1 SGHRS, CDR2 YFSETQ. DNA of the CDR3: TGCGCCAGCAGCACAACCGGGACAGGGAGAGAGACCCAGTACTTC. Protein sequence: CASSTTGTGRETQYF.

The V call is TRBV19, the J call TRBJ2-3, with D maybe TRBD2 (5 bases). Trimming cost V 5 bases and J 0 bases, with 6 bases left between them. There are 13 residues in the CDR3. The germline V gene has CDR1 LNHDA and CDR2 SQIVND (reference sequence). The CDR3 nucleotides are TGTGCCAGTAGTGCGGGTAGCACAGATACGCAGTATTTT. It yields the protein CASSAGSTDTQYF.

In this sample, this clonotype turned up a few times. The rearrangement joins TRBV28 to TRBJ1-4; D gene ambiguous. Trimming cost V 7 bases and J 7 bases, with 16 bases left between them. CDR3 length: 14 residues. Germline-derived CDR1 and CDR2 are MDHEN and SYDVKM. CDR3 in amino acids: CASKPQISGEKLFF. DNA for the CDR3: TGTGCCAGCAAACCACAGATTTCTGGTGAAAAACTGTTTTTT. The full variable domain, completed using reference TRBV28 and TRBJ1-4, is DVKVTQSSRYLVKRTGEKVFLECVQDMDHENMFWYRQDPGLGLRLIYFSYDVKMKEKGDIPEGYSVSREKKERFSLILESASTNQTSMYLCASKPQISGEKLFFGSGTQLSVL.

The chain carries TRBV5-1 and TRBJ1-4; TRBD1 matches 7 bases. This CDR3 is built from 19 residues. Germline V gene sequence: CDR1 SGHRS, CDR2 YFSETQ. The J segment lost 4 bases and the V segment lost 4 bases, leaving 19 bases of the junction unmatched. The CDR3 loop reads CASSPQRQGQLQNNEKLFF. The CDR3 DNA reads TGCGCCAGCAGCCCCCAACGACAGGGACAACTGCAGAATAATGAAAAACTGTTTTTT.

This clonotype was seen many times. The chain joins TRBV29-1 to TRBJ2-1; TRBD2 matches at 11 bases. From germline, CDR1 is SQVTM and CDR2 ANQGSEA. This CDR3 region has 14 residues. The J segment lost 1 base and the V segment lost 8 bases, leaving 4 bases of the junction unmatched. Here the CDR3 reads CSTRTSGSYNEQFF. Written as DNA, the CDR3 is TGCAGCACCCGGACTAGCGGGTCCTACAATGAGCAGTTCTTC.

CDR3 nucleotides: TGTGCCAGCAGTCCCCGGACAGGGGTAGGCACTGAAGCTTTCTTT. Protein sequence: CASSPRTGVGTEAFF. J is TRBJ1-1 and V is TRBV12-3 or TRBV12-4; 9 nucleotides line up with TRBD1. The length of the CDR3 is 15 residues. Trimming cost V 5 bases and J 4 bases; bases outside gene matches: 8.

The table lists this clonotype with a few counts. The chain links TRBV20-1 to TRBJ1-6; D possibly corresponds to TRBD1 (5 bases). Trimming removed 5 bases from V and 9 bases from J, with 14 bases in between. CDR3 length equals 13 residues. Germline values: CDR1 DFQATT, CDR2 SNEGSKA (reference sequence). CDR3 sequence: CSAFGPGTSPLHF. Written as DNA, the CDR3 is TGCAGTGCTTTCGGACCAGGGACTTCACCCCTCCACTTT.

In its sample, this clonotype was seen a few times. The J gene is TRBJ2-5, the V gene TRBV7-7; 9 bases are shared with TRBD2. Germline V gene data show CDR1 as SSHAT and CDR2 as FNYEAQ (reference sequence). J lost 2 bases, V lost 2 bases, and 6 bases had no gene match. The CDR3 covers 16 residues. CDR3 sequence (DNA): TGTGCCAGCAGCTTAATCGCTAGCGGGGTACAAGAGACCCAGTACTTC. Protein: CASSLIASGVQETQYF.

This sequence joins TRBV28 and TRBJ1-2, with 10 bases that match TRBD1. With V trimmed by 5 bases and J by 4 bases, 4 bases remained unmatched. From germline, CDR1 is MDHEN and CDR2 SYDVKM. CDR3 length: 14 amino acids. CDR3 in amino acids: CASSTRTGGYGYTF. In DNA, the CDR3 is TGTGCCAGCAGTACAAGGACAGGGGGCTATGGCTACACCTTC.

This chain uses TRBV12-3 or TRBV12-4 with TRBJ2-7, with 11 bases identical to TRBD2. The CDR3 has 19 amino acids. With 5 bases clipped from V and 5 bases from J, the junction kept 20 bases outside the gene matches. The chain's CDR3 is CASSRRWGSGRARIHEQYF. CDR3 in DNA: TGTGCCAGCAGTCGCCGTTGGGGTAGCGGGAGGGCCAGGATCCACGAGCAGTACTTC.